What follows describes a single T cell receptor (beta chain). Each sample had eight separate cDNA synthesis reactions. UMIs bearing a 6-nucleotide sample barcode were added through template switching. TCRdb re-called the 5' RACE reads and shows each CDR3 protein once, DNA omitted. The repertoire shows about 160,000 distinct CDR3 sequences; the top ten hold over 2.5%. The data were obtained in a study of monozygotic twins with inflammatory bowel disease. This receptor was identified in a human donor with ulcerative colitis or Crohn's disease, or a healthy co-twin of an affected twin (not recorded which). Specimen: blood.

CDR3 sequence reads: CSARGSYSNQPQHF. This sequence joins TRBV20-1 and TRBJ1-5. Germline V gives CDR1 DFQATT, CDR2 SNEGSKA (reference sequence). There are 14 residues in the CDR3.